A single sample gave rise to the 23 T cell receptor beta chains below, sequenced in a study of blood T cell repertoires in COVID-19. Using immunoSEQ multiplex PCR, the repertoire was profiled, and TCRdb retains in-frame clones only, with some absent. The sample includes roughly 400,000 clones, 88% of them seen just once. Input material: PBMCs or T cells enriched from blood (not recorded which). The source of these receptors is a woman between 40 and 55 years old with acute COVID-19.

This rearrangement joins TRBV19 to TRBJ2-3, with TRBD2 identical over 16 bases. The V segment lost 6 bases and the J segment 8 bases; nucleotides outside the gene matches: 8. The CDR3 has 16 residues. Germline values: CDR1 LNHDA, CDR2 SQIVND (reference sequence). CDR3 amino acids: CASRNTGTSGGGTQYF. In DNA, the CDR3 is TGTGCCAGTAGGAATACTGGGACTAGCGGGGGGGGTACGCAGTATTTT.

The rearrangement links TRBV21-1 to TRBJ1-3; the table's D call, TRBD1, has no DNA check behind it. TRBV21-1 is a pseudogene. The CDR3 spans 18 residues. The CDR3 DNA follows: TGTGCCAGCAGCAAAGTTTCGACAGGGGGGCTCCCCCGAGCTGACATATATTTT. Amino acids: CASSKVSTGGLPRADIYF.

The chain is built from TRBV19 and TRBJ1-2, with a possible D match to TRBD1 (6 bases). V was pared by 4 bases and J by 3 bases, with 12 bases between. The CDR3 totals 14 residues. CDR1 LNHDA and CDR2 SQIVND come from the germline V gene (reference sequence). The CDR3 nucleotides are TGTGCCAGTAGTACCTCAGGGGCGGACTATGGCTACACCTTC. Its translation: CASSTSGADYGYTF.

The chain combines TRBV5-4 with TRBJ1-6, with D perhaps TRBD1 (5 bases). The CDR3 totals 15 residues. CDR1 is SGHNT, CDR2 YYREEE, per germline (reference sequence). V lost 0 bases and J lost 7, with 11 bases in between. CDR3 sequence reads: CASSLERGGNSPLHF. The DNA for the CDR3 is TGTGCCAGCAGCTTGGAAAGGGGTGGCAATTCACCCCTCCACTTT.

This chain uses TRBV19 with TRBJ1-5, with D possibly matching TRBD1 (5 bases). Germline CDR1 LNHDA, CDR2 SQIVND (reference sequence). The CDR3 totals 17 residues. V lost 1 base and J 2 bases, leaving 15 bases between the germline ends. The CDR3 loop reads CASSIVQGREGNQPQHF. CDR3 DNA sequence: TGTGCCAGTAGTATAGTACAAGGCAGGGAGGGCAATCAGCCCCAGCATTTT.

The rearrangement links TRBV30 to TRBJ2-2, with a tentative D call TRBD1 (6 bases). CDR1 is GTSNPN and CDR2 is SVGIG in the germline V gene (reference sequence). CDR3 length equals 11 residues. With 5 bases removed from V and 5 bases from J, the gap between germline ends came to 6 bases. The CDR3: CAWGQTGELFF. In nucleotides, the CDR3 is TGTGCCTGGGGACAGACCGGGGAGCTGTTTTTT.

The gene calls are TRBV3-1 (or the pseudogene TRBV3-2) and TRBJ2-7, with TRBD1 matching 10 bases. The V gene end was trimmed by 3 bases and the J gene end by 4 bases; junction bases not matched to a gene: 3. Looked up from germline, CDR1 is LGHDT and CDR2 is YNNKEL (reference sequence). This CDR3 is 14 amino acids long. CDR3 in DNA: TGTGCCAGCAGCCAGACAGGGGGCTCTTACGAGCAGTACTTC. Its translation: CASSQTGGSYEQYF.

CDR3 nucleotides: TGTGCCATCTGGGCCGTCCCGGAGGATGAGCAGTTCTTC. Translation gives CAIWAVPEDEQFF. This chain connects TRBV2 to TRBJ2-1; possibly TRBD2 for D (5 bases). Germline CDR1 reads SNHLY; CDR2 reads FYNNEI. CDR3 size: 13 residues. V shed 10 bases and J shed 8 bases, with 18 bases lying between them.

The chain combines TRBV19 with TRBJ1-1; no clear D gene. Trimming pared 5 bases from V and 6 bases from J, leaving 10 bases between. CDR1 and CDR2 (germline): LNHDA, SQIVND (reference sequence). This CDR3 region has 12 residues. CDR3 coding DNA: TGTGCCAGTAGTGCAACGGGGTCTGAAGCTTTCTTT. This codes for CASSATGSEAFF.

The genes are TRBV18 and TRBJ1-1; 10 bases agree with TRBD1. This CDR3 has 15 residues. The germline CDR1 and CDR2 sequences are KGHSH and LQKENI. After removal of 0 bases from V and 3 bases from J, the junction contained 1 base not matched to a gene. The CDR3 region is CASSPPGQGHTEAFF. The CDR3 region has the DNA TGTGCCAGCTCACCACCGGGACAGGGGCACACTGAAGCTTTCTTT.

The rearrangement uses TRBV7-9 and TRBJ1-2, with TRBD1 identical over 9 bases. This CDR3 spans 13 amino acids. Unmatched junction bases numbered 5, after V lost 6 bases and J lost 6 bases. Germline V gene sequence: CDR1 SEHNR, CDR2 FQNEAQ (reference sequence). The CDR3 sequence: CASSSQGADGYTF. In DNA, the CDR3 is TGTGCCAGCAGTTCACAGGGGGCGGATGGCTACACCTTC. The full variable domain, completed using reference TRBV7-9 and TRBJ1-2, is DTGVSQNPRHKITKRGQNVTFRCDPISEHNRLYWYRQTLGQGPEFLTYFQNEAQLEKSRLLSDRFSAERPKGSFSTLEIQRTEQGDSAMYLCASSSQGADGYTFGSGTRLTVV.

The rearrangement uses TRBV29-1 and TRBJ2-5; 9 nucleotides agree with TRBD1. CDR3 length: 14 residues. Unmatched junction bases numbered 7, after V lost 4 bases and J lost 4 bases. Germline V gene lookup returns CDR1 SQVTM and CDR2 ANQGSEA. The CDR3 here is CSVVRGTGRETQYF. DNA for the CDR3: TGCAGCGTTGTCAGGGGGACAGGGCGAGAGACCCAGTACTTC.

This chain connects TRBV5-6 to TRBJ2-7, with a possible D match to TRBD1 (5 bases). The CDR3 loop spans 15 amino acids. Trimming left V 5 bases short and J 0 bases short, with 15 bases between. The germline V gene encodes CDR1 SGHDT and CDR2 YYEEEE. The CDR3 loop is CASSKGRWDSYEQYF. CDR3 in DNA: TGTGCCAGCAGTAAGGGGCGGTGGGACTCCTACGAGCAGTACTTC.

As DNA, the CDR3 is TGTGCCAGCTCACCACCTCAGGGCAGAGACTATGGCTACACCTTC. The encoded protein is CASSPPQGRDYGYTF. This chain connects TRBV18 to TRBJ1-2; D perhaps matches TRBD1 (5 bases). The CDR3 totals 15 residues. Germline lookup yields CDR1 KGHSH and CDR2 LQKENI. Trimming stripped 0 bases from V and 3 bases from J, with 11 bases between.

The rearrangement uses TRBV5-1 and TRBJ1-4; perhaps TRBD1 as D (5 bases). This CDR3 region has 15 residues. Germline CDR1 is SGHRS and CDR2 is YFSETQ. The ends were cut back, 9 bases at V and 3 bases at J, with 18 bases in the middle. The CDR3 DNA is TGCGCCACCCGCGCGAGAACGACAGCTAATGAAAAACTGTTTTTT. Its protein is CATRARTTANEKLFF.

The chain is built from TRBV3-1 (or the pseudogene TRBV3-2) and TRBJ2-7; the match to TRBD1 covers 8 bases. CDR1 is LGHDT and CDR2 is YNNKEL in the germline V gene (reference sequence). The trim removed 5 bases at V and 9 bases at J, leaving 12 bases unmatched. The CDR3 is 14 amino acids. CDR3 nucleotide sequence: TGTGCCAGCAGCAAACGGACAGGGCTTACGTGGCAGTACTTC. Protein sequence: CASSKRTGLTWQYF.

The chain joins TRBV24-1 to TRBJ2-1; maybe TRBD2 (6 bases). Germline CDR1 reads KGHDR; CDR2 reads SFDVKD. The CDR3 loop spans 15 amino acids. Trimming stripped 4 bases from V and 8 bases from J, with 17 bases between. The CDR3 DNA reads as TGTGCCACCAGTGACTATGGGACGGGGGAAGATGAGCAGTTCTTC. This codes for CATSDYGTGEDEQFF.

This chain connects TRBV11-2 to TRBJ2-7; 12 nucleotides align to TRBD2. The CDR3 length is 15 residues. Germline trimming cut 3 bases from V and 2 bases from J; bases unmatched to any gene: 2. Germline V gene sequence: CDR1 SGHAT, CDR2 FQNNGV. For the CDR3, the DNA is TGTGCCAGCAGCTTCGGACTAGCGGGGACCTACGAGCAGTACTTC. This gives the protein CASSFGLAGTYEQYF. The full variable domain, its missing parts supplied by reference TRBV11-2 and TRBJ2-7, is EAGVAQSPRYKIIEKRQSVAFWCNPISGHATLYWYQQILGQGPKLLIQFQNNGVVDDSQLPKDRFSAERLKGVDSTLKIQPAKLEDSAVYLCASSFGLAGTYEQYFGPGTRLTVT.

The chain uses TRBV4-2 and TRBJ1-4; TRBD1 is a possible D gene (5 bases). Germline CDR1 reads LGHNA; CDR2 reads YNFKEQ. Trimming shortened V by 4 bases and J by 6 bases, and 15 bases separated the two germline ends. The CDR3 consists of 15 residues. The CDR3 sequence: CASSLGGTLDEKLFF. For the CDR3, the DNA is TGTGCCAGCAGCCTCGGGGGGACGCTGGATGAAAAACTGTTTTTT.

The chain recombines TRBV5-1 with TRBJ1-5; 10 nucleotides line up with TRBD1. From germline, CDR1 is SGHRS and CDR2 YFSETQ. The CDR3 is 15 residues long. J lost 5 bases, V lost 4 bases, and 6 bases had no gene match. The CDR3 reads CASSAGQGKDQPQHF. The CDR3, as DNA: TGCGCCAGCAGCGCGGGACAGGGGAAGGATCAGCCCCAGCATTTT.

This clone was observed a single time. The chain links TRBV6-5 to TRBJ1-4; tentative D call: TRBD1 (6 bases). CDR3 length equals 15 residues. The V and J ends lost 6 bases and 5 bases respectively, with 16 bases between them. Germline CDR1 and CDR2: MNHEY and SVGAGI. In DNA, the CDR3 is TGTGCCAGCAGCGCTACACAGGGATCAAATGAAAAACTGTTTTTT. It is translated as CASSATQGSNEKLFF.

V and J are TRBV11-2 and TRBJ1-6; D possibly corresponds to TRBD1 (5 bases). The V end was cut by 6 bases, the J end by 9 bases, with 21 bases between. Looked up from germline, CDR1 is SGHAT and CDR2 is FQNNGV. The CDR3 is made up of 16 amino acids. The chain's CDR3 is CASRHNTGPVGSPLHF. The CDR3 nucleotides are TGTGCCAGCAGACATAATACAGGACCTGTCGGTTCACCCCTCCACTTT.

The chain carries TRBV10-3 and TRBJ1-5; a weak D match, TRBD1 (5 bases). CDR3 length: 16 residues. Germline V lookup: CDR1 ENHRY, CDR2 SYGVKD. The V and J ends lost 6 bases and 0 bases respectively, with 15 bases between them. The CDR3 DNA sequence: TGTGCCATCAGAGAACGCGGGACGTCTAGCAATCAGCCCCAGCATTTT. Translated, it gives CAIRERGTSSNQPQHF.